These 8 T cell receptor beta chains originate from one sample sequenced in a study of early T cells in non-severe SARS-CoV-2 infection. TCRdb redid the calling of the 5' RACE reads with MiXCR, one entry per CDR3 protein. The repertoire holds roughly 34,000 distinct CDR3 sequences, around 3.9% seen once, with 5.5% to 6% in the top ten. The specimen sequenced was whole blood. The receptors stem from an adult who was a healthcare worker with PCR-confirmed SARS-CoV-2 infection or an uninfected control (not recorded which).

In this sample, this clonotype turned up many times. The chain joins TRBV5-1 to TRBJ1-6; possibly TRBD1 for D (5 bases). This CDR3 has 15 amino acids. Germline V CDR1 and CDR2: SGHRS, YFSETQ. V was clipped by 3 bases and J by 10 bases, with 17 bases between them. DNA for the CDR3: TGCGCCAGCAGCTACCGAGAGGGGCTTGAATCACCCCTCCACTTT. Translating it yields CASSYREGLESPLHF. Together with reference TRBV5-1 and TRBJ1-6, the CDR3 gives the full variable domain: KAGVTQTPRYLIKTRGQQVTLSCSPISGHRSVSWYQQTPGQGLQFLFEYFSETQRNKGNFPGRFSGRQFSNSRSEMNVSTLELGDSALYLCASSYREGLESPLHFGNGTRLTVT.

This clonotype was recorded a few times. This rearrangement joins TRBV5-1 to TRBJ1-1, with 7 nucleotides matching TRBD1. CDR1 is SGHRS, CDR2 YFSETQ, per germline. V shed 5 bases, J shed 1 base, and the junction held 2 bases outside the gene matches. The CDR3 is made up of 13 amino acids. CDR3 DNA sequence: TGCGCCAGCAGGGGGACAGCGAACACTGAAGCTTTCTTT. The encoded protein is CASRGTANTEAFF.

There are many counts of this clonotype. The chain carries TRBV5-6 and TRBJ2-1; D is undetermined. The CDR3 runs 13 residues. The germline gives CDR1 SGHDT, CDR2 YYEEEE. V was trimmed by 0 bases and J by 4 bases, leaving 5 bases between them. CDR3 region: CASSLGAYNEQFF. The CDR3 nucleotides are TGTGCCAGCAGCTTGGGGGCATACAATGAGCAGTTCTTC.

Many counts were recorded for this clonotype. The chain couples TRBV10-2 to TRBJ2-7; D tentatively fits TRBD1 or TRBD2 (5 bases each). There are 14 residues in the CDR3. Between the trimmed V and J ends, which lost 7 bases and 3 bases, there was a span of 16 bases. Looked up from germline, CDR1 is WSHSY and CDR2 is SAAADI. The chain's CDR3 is CASKPGPGLYEQYF. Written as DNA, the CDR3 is TGCGCCAGCAAGCCGGGACCGGGCCTCTACGAGCAGTACTTC.

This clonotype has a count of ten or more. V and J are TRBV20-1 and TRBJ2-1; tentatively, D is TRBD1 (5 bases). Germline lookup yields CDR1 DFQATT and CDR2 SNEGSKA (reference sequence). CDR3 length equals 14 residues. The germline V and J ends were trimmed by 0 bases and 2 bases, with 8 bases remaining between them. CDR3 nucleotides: TGCAGTGCTAGAGATCAGGGAACCTACAATGAGCAGTTCTTC. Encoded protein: CSARDQGTYNEQFF.

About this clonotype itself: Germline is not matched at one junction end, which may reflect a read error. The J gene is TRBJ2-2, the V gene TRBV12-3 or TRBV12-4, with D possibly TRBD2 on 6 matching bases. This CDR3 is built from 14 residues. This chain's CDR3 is CASKAGRNTGEPFF. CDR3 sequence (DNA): TGTGCCAGCAAGGCGGGGAGGAACACCGGGGAGCCGTTTTTT.

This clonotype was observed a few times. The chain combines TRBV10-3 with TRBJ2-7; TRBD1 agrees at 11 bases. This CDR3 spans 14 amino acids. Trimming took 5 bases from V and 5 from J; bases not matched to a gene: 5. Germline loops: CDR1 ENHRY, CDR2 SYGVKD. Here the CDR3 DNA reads TGTGCCATCAGTCGGACAGGGGGCGGCGACGAGCAGTACTTC. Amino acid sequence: CAISRTGGGDEQYF.

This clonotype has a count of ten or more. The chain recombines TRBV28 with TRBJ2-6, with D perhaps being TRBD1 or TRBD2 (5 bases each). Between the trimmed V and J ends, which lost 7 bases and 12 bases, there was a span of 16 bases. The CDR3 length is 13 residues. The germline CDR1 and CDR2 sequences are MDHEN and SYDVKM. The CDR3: CASTRDGLSVLTF. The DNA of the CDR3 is TGTGCCAGCACCCGGGACGGGCTCAGCGTCCTGACTTTC.